This passage covers 19 T cell receptor beta chains from one sample sequenced in a study of regulatory T cells in long-lasting Graves disease. Stated time point: persistent/refractory GD, antithyroid drugs over 5 years with positive TRAb. After RNA was extracted from PBMCs, the TCR library was made from it. Arm-PCR of CDR3 regions and iRepertoire HTBI primers were used to build TCR beta libraries. TCRdb re-analysed the multiplex PCR reads in MiXCR, keeping a single row per CDR3 protein. The data hold some 430,000 distinct CDR3 sequences, with 20% to 25% observed a single time. Material: peripheral blood mononuclear cells (PBMCs), obtained when the disease was refractory, from a patient treated with antithyroid drugs. All receptors derive from a female donor with Graves disease.

J is TRBJ1-2 and V is TRBV7-9; 7 positions match TRBD1. CDR1 is SEHNR and CDR2 is FQNEAQ in the germline V gene (reference sequence). The junction had 17 bases not matched to a gene; V was cut back by 1 base and J by 3 bases. This CDR3 comprises 19 residues. The CDR3 sequence is CASSLVWGDTGEVDYGYTF. DNA for the CDR3: TGTGCCAGCAGCTTAGTTTGGGGGGATACAGGGGAAGTTGACTATGGCTACACCTTC.

This chain's CDR3 is CASSAQFSGANVLTF. Here the CDR3 DNA reads TGCGCCAGCAGCGCACAGTTCTCTGGGGCCAACGTCCTGACTTTC. The chain joins TRBV5-1 to TRBJ2-6; D not resolved. Germline CDR1 reads SGHRS; CDR2 reads YFSETQ. V was pared by 4 bases and J by 0 bases, with 8 bases between. The CDR3 runs to 15 residues.

This chain uses TRBV5-6 with TRBJ2-7; 10 positions agree with TRBD2. CDR1 is SGHDT, CDR2 YYEEEE, per germline. With 3 bases clipped from V and 3 bases from J, the junction kept 12 bases outside the gene matches. This CDR3 is 17 amino acids long. In DNA, the CDR3 is TGTGCCAGCAGCTCCCTCGGGGCTAGCGGGAGAATCTACGAGCAGTACTTC. Translating it yields CASSSLGASGRIYEQYF.

This clonotype has a count of ten or more. The chain employs TRBV28 and TRBJ2-7; a possible D gene is TRBD2 (6 bases). This CDR3 region has 14 residues. The V end lost 2 bases, the J end lost 6 bases, and 14 bases lay between the germline ends. Germline V CDR1 and CDR2: MDHEN, SYDVKM. DNA of the CDR3: TGTGCCAGCAGTTTAGCGGGAACCCGATTCGAGCAGTACTTC. Its protein is CASSLAGTRFEQYF.

This clonotype was found many times. The chain uses TRBV7-9 and TRBJ2-7; 10 bases agree with TRBD2. The CDR3 extends over 15 amino acids. CDR1 SEHNR and CDR2 FQNEAQ come from the germline V gene (reference sequence). V lost 5 bases to trimming and J lost 2 bases; unmatched junction nucleotides: 6. CDR3 DNA sequence: TGTGCCAGCAGCGATCCCGGACTAGCGGCCTACGAGCAGTACTTC. As protein: CASSDPGLAAYEQYF.

This clonotype was seen ten or more times. The rearrangement joins TRBV28 to TRBJ2-7; no reliable D call. Germline V gene lookup returns CDR1 MDHEN and CDR2 SYDVKM. V was cut by 5 bases and J by 7 bases, with 15 bases left in between. The CDR3 sequence is 13 residues long. The CDR3 bases are TGTGCCAGCAGTCCCGCGCAGGAAACGGAGCAGTACTTC. Translated, it gives CASSPAQETEQYF.

The chain recombines TRBV20-1 with TRBJ2-1; no clear D. CDR3 size: 16 residues. V was clipped by 4 bases and J by 0 bases, with 16 bases between them. The V gene's germline CDR1 is DFQATT and CDR2 SNEGSKA (reference sequence). CDR3 sequence: CSATHLTESSYNEQFF. The CDR3 nucleotides are TGCAGTGCTACCCACCTGACGGAAAGCTCCTACAATGAGCAGTTCTTC.

In its sample, this clonotype was seen many times. V is TRBV6-5 and J is TRBJ1-1; possibly TRBD1 for D (5 bases). Germline loops: CDR1 MNHEY, CDR2 SVGAGI. The CDR3 sequence is 16 residues long. Deletions cut 4 bases from V and 2 bases from J, with 17 bases between. CDR3 bases: TGTGCCAGCAGTTGGGATCGGGGGAAGGAAAACACTGAAGCTTTCTTT. Amino acid sequence: CASSWDRGKENTEAFF.

The table lists this clonotype with many counts. The chain links TRBV28 to TRBJ2-2; D perhaps matches TRBD2 (6 bases). The V end was cut by 2 bases, the J end by 3 bases, with 7 bases between. The CDR3 consists of 14 residues. Germline CDR1 reads MDHEN; CDR2 reads SYDVKM. CDR3 DNA: TGTGCCAGCAGTTTAGGAGGGTACACCGGGGAGCTGTTTTTT. Amino acids: CASSLGGYTGELFF.

This clonotype was seen at least ten times. The chain recombines TRBV12-3 or TRBV12-4 with TRBJ1-4; no clear D gene. The germline V and J ends were trimmed by 1 base and 5 bases, with 8 bases remaining between them. The length of the CDR3 is 14 residues. The CDR3 spells CASSLGGLNEKLFF. CDR3 sequence (DNA): TGTGCCAGCAGTTTAGGAGGATTGAATGAAAAACTGTTTTTT.

This chain uses TRBV7-2 with TRBJ1-3; D gene ambiguous. This CDR3 is 15 amino acids long. Germline lookup yields CDR1 SGHTA and CDR2 FQGNSA. Trimming took 5 bases from V and 7 from J, leaving 18 bases between them. CDR3 bases: TGTGCCAGCAGCCCACGACTTCTAAGTGCGAACACCATATATTTT. Amino acids: CASSPRLLSANTIYF. Using reference TRBV7-2 and TRBJ1-3 for the parts outside the CDR3, the full variable domain is GAGVSQSPSNKVTEKGKDVELRCDPISGHTALYWYRQSLGQGLEFLIYFQGNSAPDKSGLPSDRFSAERTGGSVSTLTIQRTQQEDSAVYLCASSPRLLSANTIYFGEGSWLTVV.

As regards this clonotype: The junction differs from germline at one of its ends, possibly a read error. The V call is TRBV9, the J call TRBJ1-1, with 8 positions matching TRBD1. Germline-derived CDR1 and CDR2 are SGDLS and YYNGEE. CDR3 length: 15 residues. CDR3 loop: CTSSGRQGRDSGAFF. The CDR3 DNA sequence: TGTACCAGCAGCGGACGACAGGGGCGGGATTCCGGAGCTTTCTTT.

A word on this clonotype: Possible read error: a much larger clone is one base away. The CDR3 sequence is CASSLQGTNEKLSF. DNA of the CDR3: TGTGCCAGCAGTTTACAGGGAACTAATGAAAAACTGTCTTTT. The J gene is TRBJ1-4, the V gene TRBV12-3 or TRBV12-4; possibly TRBD1 for D (5 bases). CDR3 size: 14 residues.

In this sample, this clonotype turned up many times. This chain joins TRBV25-1 and TRBJ1-2; a weak D match, TRBD1 (5 bases). Trimming pared 5 bases from V and 4 bases from J, leaving 17 bases between. Germline-derived CDR1 and CDR2 are MGHDK and SYGVNS. The CDR3 has 15 residues. The CDR3 coding sequence is TGTGCCAGCAGTCCCGGCTGGGGGGAAGTCTATGGCTACACCTTC. As protein: CASSPGWGEVYGYTF.

This rearrangement joins TRBV7-2 to TRBJ2-2; tentative D call: TRBD2 (6 bases). Deletions cut 0 bases from V and 4 bases from J, with 9 bases between. Germline lookup yields CDR1 SGHTA and CDR2 FQGNSA. The CDR3 loop spans 15 amino acids. CDR3: CASSLAGRSTGELFF. CDR3 bases: TGTGCCAGCAGCTTAGCAGGGAGGAGCACCGGGGAGCTGTTTTTT.

This clonotype came up once. The chain links TRBV19 to TRBJ2-4, with unresolved D. This CDR3 has 20 amino acids. Trimming pared 4 bases from V and 0 bases from J, leaving 25 bases between. Looked up from germline, CDR1 is LNHDA and CDR2 is SQIVND (reference sequence). CDR3 DNA: TGTGCCAGTAGTAAGCAAATGGCCAGAAGTTTAAAACTAGCCAAAAACATTCAGTACTTC. Protein sequence: CASSKQMARSLKLAKNIQYF.

A note on this clonotype: This may come from a read error, since a much larger clone is one base off. V is TRBV2 and J is TRBJ2-5; tentative D call: TRBD1 (6 bases). Germline CDR1 SNHLY, CDR2 FYNNEI. This CDR3 region has 14 residues. CDR3 sequence (DNA): TGTACCAGCAGTGAGTCAAGGGGGCAAGAGACCCAGTACTTC. This translates into CTSSESRGQETQYF. Based on the CDR3 plus reference TRBV2 and TRBJ2-5, the full variable domain is EPEVTQTPSHQVTQMGQEVILRCVPISNHLYFYWYRQILGQKVEFLVSFYNNEISEKSEIFDDQFSVERPDGSNFTLKIRSTKLEDSAMYFCTSSESRGQETQYFGPGTRLLVL.

This clonotype was counted ten times or more. The chain has TRBV30 and TRBJ1-6; 8 bases line up with TRBD1. CDR3 size: 14 residues. Germline-derived CDR1 and CDR2 are GTSNPN and SVGIG (reference sequence). Trimming cost V 1 base and J 9 bases; bases outside gene matches: 5. CDR3 sequence reads: CAWSGWDRSSPLHF. CDR3 nucleotides: TGTGCCTGGAGTGGATGGGACAGGAGTTCACCCCTCCACTTT.

This clonotype appeared many times. The V and J genes are TRBV19 and TRBJ1-4, with a weak D call TRBD1 (5 bases). Germline V gene lookup returns CDR1 LNHDA and CDR2 SQIVND (reference sequence). The CDR3 extends over 14 amino acids. With 8 bases removed from V and 4 bases from J, the gap between germline ends came to 14 bases. CDR3 amino acids: CASRTGTDNEKLFF. The DNA of the CDR3 is TGTGCCAGTCGAACCGGGACGGATAATGAAAAACTGTTTTTT.